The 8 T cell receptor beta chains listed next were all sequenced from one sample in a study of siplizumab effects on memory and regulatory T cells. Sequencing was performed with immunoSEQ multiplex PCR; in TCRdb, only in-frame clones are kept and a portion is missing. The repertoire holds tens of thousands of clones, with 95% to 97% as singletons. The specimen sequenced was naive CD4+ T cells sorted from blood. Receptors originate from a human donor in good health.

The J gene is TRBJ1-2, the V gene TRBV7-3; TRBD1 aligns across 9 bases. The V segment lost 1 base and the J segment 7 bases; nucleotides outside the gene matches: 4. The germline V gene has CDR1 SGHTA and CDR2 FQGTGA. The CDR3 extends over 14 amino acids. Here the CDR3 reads CASSLNGQGFGYTF. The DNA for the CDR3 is TGTGCCAGCAGCTTAAATGGACAGGGGTTTGGCTACACCTTC.

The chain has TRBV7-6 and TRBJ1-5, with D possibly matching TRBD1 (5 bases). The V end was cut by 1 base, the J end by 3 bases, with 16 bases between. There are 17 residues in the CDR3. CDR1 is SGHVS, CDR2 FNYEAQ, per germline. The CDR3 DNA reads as TGTGCCAGCAGCTTAGAGTTTAGGGGCAGTGACAATCAGCCCCAGCATTTT. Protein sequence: CASSLEFRGSDNQPQHF.

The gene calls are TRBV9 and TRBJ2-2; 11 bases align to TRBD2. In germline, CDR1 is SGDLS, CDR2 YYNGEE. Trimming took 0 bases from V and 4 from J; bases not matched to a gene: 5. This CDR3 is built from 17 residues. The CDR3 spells CASSVGLAGGPTGELFF. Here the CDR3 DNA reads TGTGCCAGCAGCGTAGGGTTAGCGGGAGGGCCCACCGGGGAGCTGTTTTTT.

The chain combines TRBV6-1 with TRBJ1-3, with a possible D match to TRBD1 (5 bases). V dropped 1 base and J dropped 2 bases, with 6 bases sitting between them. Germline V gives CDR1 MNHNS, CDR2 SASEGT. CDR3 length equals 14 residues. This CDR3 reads CASSEGTTGNTIYF. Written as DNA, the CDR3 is TGTGCCAGCAGTGAAGGGACAACTGGAAACACCATATATTTT.

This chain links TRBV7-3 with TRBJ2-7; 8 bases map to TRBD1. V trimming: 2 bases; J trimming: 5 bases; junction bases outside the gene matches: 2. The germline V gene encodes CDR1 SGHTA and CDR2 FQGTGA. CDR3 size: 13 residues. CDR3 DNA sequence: TGTGCCAGCAGCTTAGACAGGGGCCACGAGCAGTACTTC. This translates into CASSLDRGHEQYF.

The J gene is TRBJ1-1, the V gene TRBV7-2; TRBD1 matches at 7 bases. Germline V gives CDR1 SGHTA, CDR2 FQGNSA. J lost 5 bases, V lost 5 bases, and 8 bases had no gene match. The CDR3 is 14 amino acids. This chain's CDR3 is CASSRVRGRTEAFF. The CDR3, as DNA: TGTGCCAGCAGCAGGGTCAGGGGGAGGACTGAAGCTTTCTTT.

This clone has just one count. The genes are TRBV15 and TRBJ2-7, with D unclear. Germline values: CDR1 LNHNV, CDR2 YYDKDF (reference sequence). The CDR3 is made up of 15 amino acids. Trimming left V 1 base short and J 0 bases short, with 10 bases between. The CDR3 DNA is TGTGCCACCAGCAGAGTGGCCACAACCTCCTACGAGCAGTACTTC. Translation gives CATSRVATTSYEQYF.

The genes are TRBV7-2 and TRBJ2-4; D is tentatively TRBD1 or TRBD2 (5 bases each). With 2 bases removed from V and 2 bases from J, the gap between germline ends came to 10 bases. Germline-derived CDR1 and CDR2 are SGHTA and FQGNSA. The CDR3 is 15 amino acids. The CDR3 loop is CASSLSWGTKNIQYF. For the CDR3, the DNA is TGTGCCAGCAGCTTATCTTGGGGGACCAAAAACATTCAGTACTTC.